These T cell receptor beta chains were read from a single sample in a study of post-analysis software for immune sequencing data. Each CDR3 protein is one row after TCRdb ran MiXCR on the PCR reads. This sample has about 200,000 distinct CDR3 sequences, with over 25% found just once. The sample taken for sequencing was blood. The source is a girl under 18 with multiple sclerosis. The CDR3 runs from the conserved cysteine through the conserved F or W. The D gene is left open where the match is weak. Clone size appears in some rows only: once, few, many, or a class for an expanded clone.

size	D	V	J	CDR3	DNA
many	TRBD2	TRBV7-8	TRBJ2-7	CASSPTGGSFAEQYF	TGTGCCAGCAGCCCGACCGGGGGGTCTTTCGCCGAGCAGTACTTC
-	-	TRBV2	TRBJ2-7	CASKFSYEQYF	TGTGCCAGCAAATTTTCCTACGAGCAGTACTTC
-	TRBD2	TRBV20-1	TRBJ2-2	CSARDLYGSGKLNTGELFF	TGCAGTGCTAGAGATCTTTATGGTAGCGGGAAGTTGAACACCGGGGAGCTGTTTTTT
-	-	TRBV27	TRBJ1-2	CASSLFGGYYGYTF	TGTGCCAGCAGTTTATTCGGGGGATACTATGGCTACACCTTC
few	TRBD1	TRBV2	TRBJ1-2	CATGDRNYGYTF	TGTGCCACCGGGGACAGAAACTATGGCTACACCTTC
few	TRBD1	TRBV3-1	TRBJ1-1	CASSHRPDRASTEAFF	TGTGCCAGCAGCCATCGACCGGACAGGGCAAGCACTGAAGCTTTCTTT
-	-	TRBV7-9	TRBJ2-5	CATRRAETQYF	TGTGCCACCCGGCGGGCGGAGACCCAGTACTTC
few	-	TRBV1	TRBJ2-7	CTSSLNPGLAGNPVGYF	TGCACCAGCAGCCTCAACCCCGGACTAGCGGGGAACCCAGTGGGGTACTTC
many	-	TRBV25-1	TRBJ2-1	CASRPGGWVLYNEQFF	TGTGCCAGCAGGCCGGGCGGGTGGGTGTTGTACAATGAGCAGTTCTTC
-	-	TRBV2	TRBJ2-1	CASTGVGGNEQFF	TGTGCCAGCACCGGGGTGGGGGGCAATGAGCAGTTCTTC
many	TRBD1	TRBV20-1	TRBJ2-5	CSARDRRLTQETQYF	TGCAGTGCGAGGGACAGACGCCTTACCCAAGAGACCCAGTACTTC
few	TRBD1	TRBV7-3	TRBJ1-2	CASSRGQGAHGYTF	TGTGCCAGCAGCCGCGGACAGGGGGCGCATGGCTACACCTTC
-	TRBD2	TRBV2	TRBJ2-2	CASSEVAGTGELFF	TGTGCCAGCAGTGAAGTAGCGGGGACCGGGGAGCTGTTTTTT
many	TRBD1	TRBV15	TRBJ1-4	CATSRATGVFQNEKLFF	TGTGCCACCAGCAGAGCGACAGGGGTTTTCCAGAATGAAAAACTGTTTTTT
-	-	TRBV3-1	TRBJ1-2	CASSQNGINYGYTF	TGTGCCAGCAGCCAGAACGGGATTAACTATGGCTACACCTTC
many	-	TRBV9	TRBJ2-7	CASSAGDGPYEQYF	TGTGCCAGCAGCGCCGGGGACGGTCCCTACGAGCAGTACTTC
few	TRBD2	TRBV4-1	TRBJ2-1	CASSQEPPGLAGGGWHEQFF	TGCGCCAGCAGCCAAGAGCCTCCGGGACTAGCGGGAGGGGGTTGGCATGAGCAGTTCTTC
-	-	TRBV2	TRBJ2-7	CASSGVPGYEQYF	TGTGCCAGCAGTGGCGTACCGGGCTACGAGCAGTACTTC
few	-	TRBV6-5	TRBJ2-7	CASTPDYSYNEQYF	TGTGCCAGCACACCGGACTACTCCTACAATGAGCAGTACTTC
few	-	TRBV30	TRBJ2-5	CAWARETQYF	TGTGCCTGGGCGAGGGAGACCCAGTACTTC
-	-	TRBV5-8	TRBJ1-1	CASRPPRGNTEAFF	TGTGCCAGCAGACCCCCTCGGGGGAACACTGAAGCTTTCTTT
many	-	TRBV28	TRBJ2-7	CASSLWAGGAAYEQYF	TGTGCCAGCAGTTTATGGGCCGGCGGGGCCGCCTACGAGCAGTACTTC
-	TRBD1	TRBV6-6	TRBJ2-5	CASSSFLTGEEETQYF	TGTGCCAGCAGTTCCTTCCTGACAGGGGAGGAAGAGACCCAGTACTTC
-	-	TRBV20-1	TRBJ2-7	CNAAGSDSFLAVGEQYF	TGCAATGCCGCCGGGTCAGACAGCTTCCTGGCGGTGGGCGAGCAGTACTTC
many	-	TRBV7-2	TRBJ2-7	CASSAYRDSYEQYF	TGTGCCAGCAGCGCTTACAGGGATTCCTACGAGCAGTACTTC
few	-	TRBV5-6	TRBJ1-1	CASSLQLNTEAFF	TGTGCCAGCAGCTTGCAGCTGAACACTGAAGCTTTCTTT
-	-	TRBV2	TRBJ2-7	CASSGDLDYEQYF	TGTGCCAGCAGCGGGGACCTTGACTACGAGCAGTACTTC
many	TRBD1	TRBV7-9	TRBJ2-1	CASSLAGQGYNEQFF	TGTGCCAGCAGCTTAGCGGGACAGGGGTACAATGAGCAGTTCTTC
few	TRBD2	TRBV5-1	TRBJ2-1	CASSNGLAAISYNEQFF	TGCGCCAGCAGCAATGGACTAGCGGCTATTTCCTACAATGAGCAGTTCTTC
many	TRBD1	TRBV6-5	TRBJ2-5	CASKTGGAETQYF	TGTGCCAGCAAAACAGGGGGAGCAGAGACCCAGTACTTC
-	TRBD1	TRBV12-3/TRBV12-4	TRBJ2-3	CASSLTGQGTDMQYF	TGTGCCAGCAGTCTGACAGGGCAGGGAACAGATATGCAGTATTTT
many	TRBD1	TRBV7-9	TRBJ1-2	CASSETGLHGYTF	TGTGCCAGCAGCGAGACAGGGCTCCATGGCTACACCTTC
few	-	TRBV12-3/TRBV12-4	TRBJ2-5	CASSSTRWETQYF	TGTGCCAGCAGTTCGACTCGTTGGGAGACCCAGTACTTC
-	-	TRBV29-1	TRBJ2-2	CSGSGGTGKLFF	TGCAGCGGTTCCGGTGGAACCGGGAAGCTGTTTTTT
few	TRBD2	TRBV18	TRBJ2-3	CASSPELAGGTDTQYF	TGTGCCAGCTCACCAGAATTAGCGGGAGGCACAGATACGCAGTATTTT
-	-	TRBV18	TRBJ1-4	CASSGRVSTNEKLFF	TGTGCCAGCTCAGGTCGGGTTTCGACTAATGAAAAACTGTTTTTT
-	-	TRBV20-1	TRBJ1-2	CSARGPDSLQSGYTF	TGCAGTGCTAGAGGTCCGGACAGTCTTCAAAGCGGCTACACCTTC
-	-	TRBV7-7	TRBJ2-5	CASSLGGQLGTQYF	TGTGCTAGCAGCTTAGGGGGTCAGTTAGGGACCCAGTACTTC
many	TRBD1	TRBV20-1	TRBJ1-4	CSAGGGQGNEKLFF	TGCAGTGCAGGGGGTGGACAGGGGAATGAAAAACTGTTTTTT
few	TRBD2	TRBV5-1	TRBJ2-3	CASRIGRTSETPRSTDTQYF	TGCGCCAGCAGGATAGGTCGGACTAGCGAGACCCCACGGAGCACAGATACGCAGTATTTT
-	-	TRBV20-1	TRBJ2-7	CSARMGVRTYEQYF	TGCAGTGCTAGGATGGGCGTTCGCACCTACGAGCAGTACTTC
-	-	TRBV18	TRBJ1-6	CASSETGSGGSPLHF	TGTGCCAGCTCAGAAACGGGATCCGGGGGCTCACCCCTCCACTTT
-	-	TRBV5-8	TRBJ2-1	CASSPRRGNEQFF	TGTGCCAGCAGCCCCCGAAGGGGTAATGAGCAGTTCTTC
-	TRBD2	TRBV5-1	TRBJ2-7	CASSLGPGLALTEQYF	TGCGCCAGCAGCTTGGGCCCCGGACTAGCGTTAACCGAGCAGTACTTC
-	-	TRBV20-1	TRBJ1-2	CSASVRVGDGYTF	TGCAGTGCTAGTGTCAGGGTCGGCGATGGCTACACCTTC
many	-	TRBV11-2	TRBJ2-5	CASSLETGLETQYF	TGTGCCAGCAGCTTAGAAACGGGTTTGGAGACCCAGTACTTC
many	-	TRBV6-1	TRBJ2-4	CASSDLGVSQNIQYF	TGTGCCAGCAGTGACCTAGGAGTTAGCCAAAACATTCAGTACTTC
-	TRBD2	TRBV5-1	TRBJ2-7	CASSLALGTSGTYEQYF	TGCGCCAGCAGCTTGGCCCTTGGGACTAGCGGGACGTACGAGCAGTACTTC
-	TRBD1	TRBV6-2/TRBV6-3	TRBJ1-5	CASSPGTGGQHF	TGTGCCAGCAGCCCCGGGACAGGGGGCCAGCATTTT
few	TRBD2	TRBV5-1	TRBJ2-5	CASSSTSGRGETQYF	TGCGCCAGCAGCTCCACTAGCGGACGAGGAGAGACCCAGTACTTC
few	TRBD2	TRBV5-1	TRBJ2-5	CASSTNGLAQETQYF	TGCGCCAGCAGCACCAACGGACTAGCCCAAGAGACCCAGTACTTC
many	-	TRBV12-3/TRBV12-4	TRBJ1-6	CASSLSRQVYNSPLHF	TGTGCCAGCAGTTTATCGAGACAGGTCTATAATTCACCCCTCCACTTT
many	TRBD1	TRBV7-6	TRBJ2-1	CASSLESPGQGRMNEQFF	TGTGCCAGCAGCTTAGAAAGTCCGGGACAGGGGAGGATGAATGAGCAGTTCTTC
few	-	TRBV10-3	TRBJ1-1	CAISGQNTEAFF	TGTGCCATCAGTGGCCAGAACACTGAAGCTTTCTTT
-	-	TRBV12-3/TRBV12-4	TRBJ1-2	CASSLGQMGGGYTF	TGTGCCAGCAGTTTAGGACAGATGGGGGGAGGCTACACCTTC
many	-	TRBV7-3	TRBJ2-3	CASSLYTDTQYF	TGTGCCAGCAGCCTGTACACAGATACGCAGTATTTT
few	-	TRBV5-1	TRBJ1-5	CASSAGTDNQPQHF	TGCGCCAGCAGCGCAGGGACGGATAATCAGCCCCAGCATTTT
-	TRBD2	TRBV6-5	TRBJ2-2	CASSYASSGRLFF	TGTGCCAGCAGTTACGCTAGTAGCGGGAGGCTGTTTTTT
many	TRBD2	TRBV29-1	TRBJ2-3	CSVARASGRSDTQYF	TGCAGCGTTGCGAGGGCTAGCGGGAGGTCGGATACGCAGTATTTT
many	-	TRBV5-5	TRBJ1-5	CASSFIDSHSNQPQHF	TGTGCCAGCAGCTTTATAGACAGTCATAGCAATCAGCCCCAGCATTTT